Below, 25 T cell receptor beta chains from the same sample are listed, as sequenced in a study of blood T cell repertoires in COVID-19. Generated by immunoSEQ multiplex PCR, the TCRdb table keeps only in-frame clones and is missing some. This table holds nearly 350,000 clones, around nine tenths found once. Sample: peripheral blood. Every receptor here comes from a woman aged 70-85 years with COVID-19, enrolled during active disease.

The chain is built from TRBV2 and TRBJ1-1; D not certain. V was pared by 6 bases and J by 0 bases, with 11 bases between. The CDR3 is 14 residues long. CDR1 is SNHLY and CDR2 is FYNNEI in the germline V gene. CDR3 protein: CASRSRFLNTEAFF. CDR3 coding DNA: TGTGCCAGCAGATCCAGATTCCTGAACACTGAAGCTTTCTTT.

The chain uses TRBV28 and TRBJ2-3; a weak D match, TRBD2 (5 bases). The V end lost 3 bases, the J end lost 4 bases, and 11 bases lay between the germline ends. This CDR3 has 14 amino acids. Germline V lookup: CDR1 MDHEN, CDR2 SYDVKM. CDR3 DNA sequence: TGTGCCAGCAGTTTGGCCGGGGTTTCAGATACGCAGTATTTT. This encodes CASSLAGVSDTQYF.

This CDR3 is CASKLGVLADTQYF. DNA for the CDR3: TGTGCCAGCAAATTGGGGGTACTAGCGGATACGCAGTATTTT. The gene calls are TRBV2 and TRBJ2-3, with 7 bases matching TRBD2. The trim removed 7 bases at V and 6 bases at J, leaving 10 bases unmatched. The CDR3 is made up of 14 amino acids. In germline, CDR1 is SNHLY, CDR2 FYNNEI.

The chain combines TRBV20-1 with TRBJ1-1; 10 positions match TRBD1. The junction had 5 bases not matched to a gene; V was cut back by 3 bases and J by 4 bases. The CDR3 contains 14 residues. The germline V gene has CDR1 DFQATT and CDR2 SNEGSKA (reference sequence). Written as DNA, the CDR3 is TGCAGTGCTAGTGACAGGGGGCGAATCACTGAAGCTTTCTTT. Amino acid sequence: CSASDRGRITEAFF.

This clone was counted a single time. V usage is TRBV28 and J usage is TRBJ1-3; D unresolved. The CDR3 runs 12 residues. Germline V gene data show CDR1 as MDHEN and CDR2 as SYDVKM. V was cut by 8 bases and J by 1 base, with 6 bases left in between. The CDR3 DNA reads TGTGCCAGCGCGACTTCTGGAAACACCATATATTTT. Amino acid sequence: CASATSGNTIYF.

The chain employs TRBV10-3 and TRBJ1-1; D ambiguous. The CDR3 totals 15 residues. Germline CDR1 is ENHRY and CDR2 is SYGVKD. Trimming stripped 3 bases from V and 3 bases from J, with 14 bases between. The CDR3, as DNA: TGTGCCATCAGTGATCTCACACAGTCCCACACTGAAGCTTTCTTT. This encodes CAISDLTQSHTEAFF.

This chain uses TRBV18 with TRBJ1-3, with 9 bases identical to TRBD1. CDR3 length: 16 residues. Losses at the gene ends were 2 bases for V and 5 bases for J; bases not matched to a gene: 7. Germline lookup yields CDR1 KGHSH and CDR2 LQKENI. CDR3 nucleotide sequence: TGTGCCAGCTCACCAGAGCCCGGGACAGGGAGAAACACCATATATTTT. Translation: CASSPEPGTGRNTIYF.

The rearrangement joins TRBV5-1 to TRBJ2-7, with TRBD1 matching over 7 bases. Germline CDR1 reads SGHRS; CDR2 reads YFSETQ. V lost 2 bases, J lost 2 bases, and 4 bases stayed unmatched. The CDR3 runs to 14 residues. The chain's CDR3 is CASSFQGVPYEQYF. Written as DNA, the CDR3 is TGCGCCAGCAGCTTCCAGGGGGTTCCCTACGAGCAGTACTTC.

The chain joins TRBV12-5 to TRBJ1-5, with no clear D. Germline CDR1 reads LGHNT; CDR2 reads FRNRAP. V lost 1 base and J lost 2, with 6 bases in between. The CDR3 spans 14 residues. This CDR3 is CASGLGEGNQPQHF. The CDR3 DNA sequence: TGTGCTAGTGGTTTGGGGGAGGGCAATCAGCCCCAGCATTTT.

J is TRBJ1-2 and V is TRBV21-1; the table calls TRBD1, which could not be checked here. TRBV21-1 is a pseudogene segment. This CDR3 has 17 residues. The CDR3 spells CASSKGPGEGALYGYTF. The CDR3 DNA sequence: TGTGCCAGCAGCAAAGGCCCCGGCGAGGGGGCTCTCTATGGCTACACCTTC.

The chain recombines TRBV5-8 with TRBJ1-5; 8 nucleotides agree with TRBD1. The CDR3 length is 14 residues. V was clipped by 3 bases and J by 1 base; unmatched bases: 0. The germline V gene has CDR1 SGHTS and CDR2 YDEGEE. The CDR3 sequence is CASSYRGSNQPQHF. The CDR3, as DNA: TGTGCCAGCAGCTACAGGGGGAGCAATCAGCCCCAGCATTTT.

This rearrangement joins TRBV5-8 to TRBJ2-2, with D maybe TRBD1 (6 bases). The ends were cut back, 0 bases at V and 3 bases at J, with 9 bases in the middle. The CDR3 has 15 amino acids. Germline V gene lookup returns CDR1 SGHTS and CDR2 YDEGEE. As DNA, the CDR3 is TGTGCCAGCAGCTTGGGGCAGGGGTACACCGGGGAGCTGTTTTTT. The encoded protein is CASSLGQGYTGELFF.

This chain links TRBV24-1 with TRBJ2-1, with unresolved D. The length of the CDR3 is 12 residues. V was clipped by 0 bases and J by 13 bases, with 9 bases between them. Germline lookup yields CDR1 KGHDR and CDR2 SFDVKD. CDR3 DNA: TGTGCCACCAGTGATTTGTTCCAGGTCCAGTTCTTC. Translated, it gives CATSDLFQVQFF.

V usage is TRBV24-1 and J usage is TRBJ2-2, with TRBD1 matching 9 bases. Germline V lookup: CDR1 KGHDR, CDR2 SFDVKD. The junction had 4 bases not matched to a gene; V was cut back by 3 bases and J by 9 bases. The CDR3 loop spans 14 amino acids. The CDR3 DNA reads as TGTGCCACCAGTGATACGACAGGGGGAAGGGAGCTGTTTTTT. Its translation: CATSDTTGGRELFF.

This chain uses TRBV21-1 with TRBJ1-2; the table's D call of TRBD1 was not tested on the DNA. TRBV21-1 has pseudogene status. The CDR3 covers 16 residues. Here the CDR3 reads CASSKEEGATVYGYTF. The DNA for the CDR3 is TGTGCCAGCAGCAAAGAAGAGGGGGCGACGGTCTATGGCTACACCTTC.

The V call is TRBV6-6, the J call TRBJ1-5; D not resolved. The CDR3 length is 14 residues. Deletions cut 5 bases from V and 2 bases from J, with 10 bases between. Germline CDR1 MNHNY, CDR2 SVGAGI (reference sequence). CDR3 nucleotide sequence: TGTGCCAGCAGTCCCCGGGAGGGCAATCAGCCCCAGCATTTT. Amino acids: CASSPREGNQPQHF.

CDR3 amino acids: CASSLGGIRDEQFF. CDR3 in DNA: TGTGCCAGCAGCTTGGGGGGAATCCGGGATGAGCAGTTCTTC. The gene calls are TRBV7-9 and TRBJ2-1, with D tentatively TRBD2 (6 bases). The V gene lost 3 bases and the J gene lost 8 bases, with 14 bases spanning the gap. The CDR3 sequence is 14 residues long. Germline V gene sequence: CDR1 SEHNR, CDR2 FQNEAQ (reference sequence).

As to this clone: The missing conserved phenylalanine or tryptophan at the end of this CDR3 makes a read error likely. The limits of the CDR3 on the DNA are not certain, so only TCRdb's listed CDR3 is given. The chain is built from TRBV21-1 and TRBJ1-1; the table's TRBD1 call for D was not verified on the DNA. TRBV21-1 is recorded as a pseudogene. The CDR3 spans 10 amino acids, including both terminal residues. CDR3 region: CASRGTGDSL.

The chain combines TRBV13 with TRBJ2-2; 10 bases line up with TRBD1. The ends lost 5 bases at V and 8 bases at J; junction bases unmatched: 20. The CDR3 is made up of 19 amino acids. From germline, CDR1 is PRHDT and CDR2 FYEKMQ (reference sequence). CDR3 residues: CASSPIVVPGTGAPGELFF. The CDR3 nucleotides are TGTGCCAGCAGCCCCATTGTCGTTCCTGGGACAGGGGCCCCGGGGGAGCTGTTTTTT.

The chain uses TRBV2 and TRBJ1-6; tentatively, D is TRBD1 (5 bases). This CDR3 is 13 amino acids long. Trimming removed 4 bases from V and 7 bases from J, with 8 bases in between. CDR1 is SNHLY and CDR2 is FYNNEI in the germline V gene. The CDR3 nucleotides are TGTGCCAGCAGTGTATACAGGAATTCACCCCTCCACTTT. Encoded protein: CASSVYRNSPLHF.

The V call is TRBV5-4, the J call TRBJ1-4; 7 bases are a match to TRBD1. J gave up 8 bases and V 4 bases, and 11 bases lay outside the gene matches. The V gene's germline CDR1 is SGHNT and CDR2 YYREEE (reference sequence). CDR3 size: 15 residues. Written as DNA, the CDR3 is TGTGCCAGCAGCACAACAACAGGGGCTCGGGAAAAACTGTTTTTT. It encodes CASSTTTGAREKLFF. The full variable domain, with the rest looked up from reference TRBV5-4 and TRBJ1-4, is ETGVTQSPTHLIKTRGQQVTLRCSSQSGHNTVSWYQQALGQGPQFIFQYYREEENGRGNFPPRFSGLQFPNYSSELNVNALELDDSALYLCASSTTTGAREKLFFGSGTQLSVL.

This clone was seen once. V usage is TRBV5-1 and J usage is TRBJ2-3; D not certain. V lost 4 bases, J lost 3 bases, and 9 bases lay in between. CDR3 size: 13 residues. CDR1 and CDR2 from the germline V gene are SGHRS and YFSETQ. The CDR3 DNA is TGCGCCAGCAGCAGCGAGATAACAGATACGCAGTATTTT. Translation gives CASSSEITDTQYF.

The chain recombines TRBV6-1 with TRBJ2-5; 7 bases agree with TRBD1. The CDR3 loop spans 15 amino acids. Per the germline V gene, CDR1 is MNHNS and CDR2 is SASEGT. Trimming at V came to 2 bases and at J to 2 bases, leaving 5 bases not matched to a gene. This chain's CDR3 is CASSEHGQAQETQYF. DNA of the CDR3: TGTGCCAGCAGTGAACACGGACAGGCGCAAGAGACCCAGTACTTC.

J is TRBJ2-7 and V is TRBV13; 8 bases agree with TRBD1. Germline V lookup: CDR1 PRHDT, CDR2 FYEKMQ (reference sequence). The ends lost 5 bases at V and 2 bases at J; junction bases unmatched: 8. This CDR3 region has 15 residues. The chain's CDR3 is CASSRRTGPAYEQYF. CDR3 in DNA: TGTGCCAGCAGCAGACGGACAGGGCCTGCCTACGAGCAGTACTTC. The entire variable domain, with the rest obtained from reference TRBV13 and TRBJ2-7, is as follows: AAGVIQSPRHLIKEKRETATLKCYPIPRHDTVYWYQQGPGQDPQFLISFYEKMQSDKGSIPDRFSAQQFSDYHSELNMSSLELGDSALYFCASSRRTGPAYEQYFGPGTRLTVT.

The V gene is TRBV4-1, the J gene TRBJ1-6; 7 bases match TRBD1. The CDR3 sequence is 16 residues long. Germline V gives CDR1 MGHRA, CDR2 YSYEKL. V lost 7 bases, J lost 6 bases, and 12 bases stayed unmatched. The CDR3 DNA sequence: TGCGCCAGCAACCACCACGGGACAGTCCTTAATTCACCCCTCCACTTT. This translates into CASNHHGTVLNSPLHF.